This is a list of T cell receptor beta chains from one sample in a study of blood T cell repertoires in COVID-19. TCRdb's copy holds only in-frame clones and misses some; the assay was immunoSEQ multiplex PCR. The table shows about 170,000 clones, with approximately 91% occurring only once. Sequencing was carried out using peripheral blood. These receptor sequences come from a young man with COVID-19, enrolled during active disease. The CDR3 runs from the conserved cysteine through the conserved F or W. The D gene is left open where the match is weak. Clone size is not always given. Where it is, it says once, few, many or a class for expanded clones.

DNA,CDR3,D,J,V,size
TGTGCCAGCAGTGAAATCACTTTTGAAGCTTTCTTT,CASSEITFEAFF,NA,TRBJ1-1,TRBV6-1,NA
TGTGCCAGCAGTCTCTCAGGGATTCCCTACAATGAGCAGTTCTTC,CASSLSGIPYNEQFF,NA,TRBJ2-1,TRBV27,NA
TGTGCCAGTAGTATGGTCTCAGGGGACGAGCAGTACTTC,CASSMVSGDEQYF,NA,TRBJ2-7,TRBV19,NA
TGCGCCAGCAGCTTCGGCAGGGGGCGATTGGACACTGAAGCTTTCTTT,CASSFGRGRLDTEAFF,TRBD1,TRBJ1-1,TRBV5-1,few
TGTGCCAGCAGCTTTCGGCTTTTCGACGAGCGGTACTTC,CASSFRLFDERYF,NA,TRBJ2-7,TRBV11-2,NA
TGTGCCAGCAGTTTGGTCCCCCCGCGGGGGCCCTACGAGCAGTACTTC,CASSLVPPRGPYEQYF,NA,TRBJ2-7,TRBV27,few
TGTGCCAGCAGCCTTAGCGGGAGGGCCTACAATGAGCAGTTCTTC,CASSLSGRAYNEQFF,TRBD2,TRBJ2-1,TRBV7-3,NA
TGTGCCAGCAAAGGGGCATACAGGGGGCTTAATGGCTACACCTTC,CASKGAYRGLNGYTF,TRBD1,TRBJ1-2,TRBV6-5,NA
TGTGCCAGCAGCAGCGGGGTGAACACTGAAGCTTTCTTT,CASSSGVNTEAFF,NA,TRBJ1-1,TRBV7-2,NA
TGTGCCTGGGAGTGGTCGCCCCCGACTAGCGGAAGGGGAGCACCCTACGAGCAGTACTTC,CAWEWSPPTSGRGAPYEQYF,TRBD2,TRBJ2-7,TRBV30,NA
TGTGCCAGCAGCCCCATACTCAAATCCCCCCCCGAGCAGTACTTC,CASSPILKSPPEQYF,NA,TRBJ2-7,TRBV3-1/TRBV3-2,NA
TGTGCCAGCAGCTACGGGAGGGGGTCCGAGCAGTACTTC,CASSYGRGSEQYF,TRBD2,TRBJ2-7,TRBV7-2,NA
TGTGCCAGCAGCCCCTCTGGACAGGGCCCAAATCAGCCCCAGCATTTT,CASSPSGQGPNQPQHF,TRBD1,TRBJ1-5,TRBV28,NA
TGTGCCAGCCGACCCACAGGGGCCTACGAGCAGTACTTC,CASRPTGAYEQYF,TRBD1,TRBJ2-7,TRBV2,NA
TGTGCCAGTAGTATGTCGGCCGACGGGAGGAATGAAAAACTGCTTTTT,CASSMSADGRNEKLLF,NA,TRBJ1-4,TRBV19,NA
TGTGCCAGTAGTGAAGCATCTAGCACAGATACGCAGTATTTT,CASSEASSTDTQYF,NA,TRBJ2-3,TRBV19,NA
TGTGCCAGCAGCACGCCGGGACTCAACAATGAGCAGTTCTTC,CASSTPGLNNEQFF,NA,TRBJ2-1,TRBV9,NA
TGCGCCAGCAGCCAGGTGGCTGGCACCGGGGAGCTGTTTTTT,CASSQVAGTGELFF,NA,TRBJ2-2,TRBV4-1,NA
TGCGCCAGCGCCCCAGCGAGACAGGGGGCCGGGACTAGCGGGAGAACGTACAATGAGCAGTTCTTC,CASAPARQGAGTSGRTYNEQFF,TRBD2,TRBJ2-1,TRBV5-1,NA
TGTGCCACCAGTGATCCAAGGGACAGGGGGCGGTACGAGCAGTACTTC,CATSDPRDRGRYEQYF,TRBD1,TRBJ2-7,TRBV24-1,NA
TGCGCCAGCAGCCACCGACCCGGGACAGGTGATTACGAGCAGTACTTC,CASSHRPGTGDYEQYF,TRBD1,TRBJ2-7,TRBV5-1,NA
TGTGCCAGCAGCTTAGGGACAGGGGGAGGCACTGAAGCTTTCTTT,CASSLGTGGGTEAFF,TRBD1,TRBJ1-1,TRBV13,NA
TGTGCCAGCAGTGTTGACGGGACAGTCAACGAGCAGTACTTC,CASSVDGTVNEQYF,TRBD1,TRBJ2-7,TRBV25-1,few
TGCGCCAGCAGCTTGGACTACGGGACAGCTGAAGCTTTCTTT,CASSLDYGTAEAFF,TRBD1,TRBJ1-1,TRBV5-1,NA
TGTGCCGTAAGAGGAGGGACCGGGGAGCTGTTTTTT,CAVRGGTGELFF,NA,TRBJ2-2,TRBV6-5,NA
TGTGCCAGCAGTTACTCGGGACTAGCGGGATACAATGAGCAGTTCTTC,CASSYSGLAGYNEQFF,TRBD2,TRBJ2-1,TRBV6-2/TRBV6-3,NA
TGCGCCAGCACACCCACGGAGCGAGCGGGACTAGAGCGACCCCGGCAGTACTTC,CASTPTERAGLERPRQYF,TRBD2,TRBJ2-7,TRBV5-1,NA
TGTGCCCTCGGGGAGGATCGGTCACCCCTCCACTTT,CALGEDRSPLHF,NA,TRBJ1-6,TRBV30,NA